This TCR beta chain is drawn from a study of human T cells and chemical hapten exposure. Study at large: TCR yields differed between samples (mainly from small differences in pooled library volume).

In its sample, this clonotype was seen a few times. Time point defined: pre-sensitization, week 0. Treatment meaning: therapeutic diphenylcyclopropenone sensitization with weekly scalp DPC. TCRdb reprocessed the RACE reads with MiXCR, giving one entry per CDR3 protein. This table holds fewer than 350,000 distinct CDR3 sequences, around 7.3% found once. The receptor's source is a man aged 18 to 29 with alopecia areata. Some clones in this sample may be carry-over from other donors' samples. The source was whole blood, collected in connection with sensitization to the hapten diphenylcyclopropenone (DPC).

The CDR3 protein is CASSQGLAVYNEQFF. DNA of the CDR3: TGTGCCAGCAGCCAAGGACTAGCGGTATACAATGAGCAGTTCTTC. The chain employs TRBV7-2 and TRBJ2-1, with 10 bases aligning to TRBD2. This CDR3 comprises 15 residues. V lost 5 bases, J lost 4 bases, and 5 bases stayed unmatched. Germline lookup yields CDR1 SGHTA and CDR2 FQGNSA.